The sample holds a few counts of the clone carrying this T cell receptor (beta chain). Via MiXCR, TCRdb re-called the 5' RACE reads, giving one row per CDR3 protein. The repertoire has fewer than 400,000 distinct CDR3 sequences, about a sixth of them found once; the top ten carry about a fifth. The CDR3 is 16 residues long. Germline trimming cut 2 bases from V and 4 bases from J; bases unmatched to any gene: 9. The data derive from a study of T-cell memory formation after mild COVID-19. The receptor was derived from a man aged 18 to 30 who had mild COVID-19 (a few samples of this study predate the infection). Cell type and time point are not known. The chain couples TRBV12-3 or TRBV12-4 to TRBJ1-2; 8 bases are shared with TRBD1. Material: PBMCs or a T cell subset sorted from them (not recorded which). The CDR3 reads CASSLRTGTPVYGYTF. In nucleotides, the CDR3 is TGTGCCAGCAGTTTAAGGACAGGGACGCCAGTCTATGGCTACACCTTC.